The 22 T cell receptor beta chains given below trace back to one sample, sequenced in a study of lymphopenia after photon versus proton radiotherapy. Produced via immunoSEQ multiplex PCR; TCRdb's table is partial and in-frame only. The sample includes 40,000 to 45,000 clones, about 83% of them seen just once. The source was peripheral blood, collected from a patient treated with proton-based radiotherapy. The receptors here all came from a woman between 65 and 79 years old with pancreatic cancer.

V is TRBV6-5 and J is TRBJ2-7; D not resolved. This CDR3 region has 15 residues. Germline V gene lookup returns CDR1 MNHEY and CDR2 SVGAGI. Trimming left V 2 bases short and J 6 bases short, with 17 bases between. The CDR3 nucleotides are TGTGCCAGCAGTTACGAACCCGGGCAGGCAGGCGAGCAGTACTTC. This encodes CASSYEPGQAGEQYF.

This clone was counted a few times. The chain has TRBV28 and TRBJ2-1; D possibly corresponds to TRBD1 (6 bases). Germline values: CDR1 MDHEN, CDR2 SYDVKM. The CDR3 contains 15 residues. V dropped 6 bases and J dropped 7 bases, with 19 bases sitting between them. As DNA, the CDR3 is TGTGCCAGCAGCCGCAGGGGTTCTAGGAAAAATGAGCAGTTCTTC. It yields the protein CASSRRGSRKNEQFF.

The rearrangement links TRBV5-1 to TRBJ2-3; 10 bases are a match to TRBD2. V lost 1 base, J lost 3 bases, and 11 bases stayed unmatched. The germline V gene has CDR1 SGHRS and CDR2 YFSETQ. There are 18 residues in the CDR3. The chain's CDR3 is CASSLMAASGGTTDTQYF. The CDR3, as DNA: TGCGCCAGCAGCTTGATGGCGGCTAGCGGGGGCACGACAGATACGCAGTATTTT. Based on the CDR3 plus reference TRBV5-1 and TRBJ2-3, the full variable domain is KAGVTQTPRYLIKTRGQQVTLSCSPISGHRSVSWYQQTPGQGLQFLFEYFSETQRNKGNFPGRFSGRQFSNSRSEMNVSTLELGDSALYLCASSLMAASGGTTDTQYFGPGTRLTVL.

The V gene is TRBV10-3, the J gene TRBJ2-5, with D perhaps TRBD1 (8 bases). This CDR3 comprises 16 residues. Germline V gene lookup returns CDR1 ENHRY and CDR2 SYGVKD. The ends were cut back, 4 bases at V and 4 bases at J, with 19 bases in the middle. In DNA form, the CDR3 reads TGTGCCATCAGTGCTGAACAGGGGGGGAGAACAGAGACCCAGTACTTC. Its translation is CAISAEQGGRTETQYF.

CDR3 nucleotides: TGTGCCAGTAGTATCTTGGGGAATCAGCCCCAGCATTTT. This codes for CASSILGNQPQHF. The J gene is TRBJ1-5, the V gene TRBV19; no clear D gene. The CDR3 totals 13 residues. The V end lost 3 bases, the J end lost 4 bases, and 7 bases lay between the germline ends. CDR1 and CDR2 from the germline V gene are LNHDA and SQIVND (reference sequence).

V gene TRBV7-6 combines with J gene TRBJ2-7; 8 nucleotides agree with TRBD1. Germline V gene data show CDR1 as SGHVS and CDR2 as FNYEAQ. The V and J ends lost 0 bases and 4 bases, in that order; junction bases with no gene match: 17. The length of the CDR3 is 19 residues. The CDR3 DNA follows: TGTGCCAGCAGCTTAGCGGGCAGGGGGCGCAGAGAATCCCCTTACGAGCAGTACTTC. Translation gives CASSLAGRGRRESPYEQYF. The complete variable domain, with remaining parts taken from reference TRBV7-6 and TRBJ2-7, reads GAGVSQSPRYKVTKRGQDVALRCDPISGHVSLYWYRQALGQGPEFLTYFNYEAQQDKSGLPNDRFSAERPEGSISTLTIQRTEQRDSAMYRCASSLAGRGRRESPYEQYFGPGTRLTVT.

The chain joins TRBV7-2 to TRBJ1-2; tentative D call: TRBD1 (5 bases). Germline V gene lookup returns CDR1 SGHTA and CDR2 FQGNSA. The V gene lost 1 base and the J gene lost 6 bases, with 21 bases spanning the gap. The CDR3 is 17 amino acids. The CDR3 sequence: CASSLGGVRELTDGYTF. CDR3 DNA: TGTGCCAGCAGCTTAGGAGGTGTCCGGGAGTTGACAGATGGCTACACCTTC.

The chain employs TRBV9 and TRBJ2-5, with a tentative D call TRBD2 (6 bases). The CDR3 is 14 amino acids. Germline V gives CDR1 SGDLS, CDR2 YYNGEE. V gave up 6 bases and J gave up 5 bases, with 17 bases separating them. The CDR3 loop is CASNLAGGPETQYF. CDR3 in DNA: TGTGCCAGCAACTTAGCCGGAGGGCCTGAGACCCAGTACTTC.

About this clone itself: A read error may produce the germline difference seen at one junction end. The chain combines TRBV10-3 with TRBJ1-2; weak D call: TRBD1 (5 bases). Germline V lookup: CDR1 ENHRY, CDR2 SYGVKD. This CDR3 has 16 amino acids. The CDR3 reads CASSFPDNSLNYGYTF. Written as DNA, the CDR3 is TGTGCCAGCAGTTTCCCGGACAACTCCTTAAACTATGGCTACACCTTC.

The chain carries TRBV5-1 and TRBJ2-1; no firm D call. The germline V gene has CDR1 SGHRS and CDR2 YFSETQ. This CDR3 has 14 residues. Trimming stripped 1 base from V and 6 bases from J, with 11 bases between. The CDR3 is CASSLKTGPNEQFF. CDR3 bases: TGCGCCAGCAGCTTGAAGACGGGCCCCAATGAGCAGTTCTTC.

This clone was counted a few times. V gene TRBV7-2 combines with J gene TRBJ1-1; tentative D call: TRBD1 (6 bases). From germline, CDR1 is SGHTA and CDR2 FQGNSA. The CDR3 runs 14 residues. The germline V and J ends were trimmed by 3 bases and 2 bases, with 10 bases remaining between them. CDR3 protein: CASSLGTFNTEAFF. The CDR3 nucleotides are TGTGCCAGCAGCTTGGGGACATTTAACACTGAAGCTTTCTTT.

The V call is TRBV5-6, the J call TRBJ1-5; the match to TRBD1 covers 8 bases. Germline V gene lookup returns CDR1 SGHDT and CDR2 YYEEEE. The CDR3 is 14 residues long. V lost 3 bases to trimming and J lost 7 bases; unmatched junction nucleotides: 6. The CDR3 here is CASSYDRGNQPQHF. The CDR3 DNA follows: TGTGCCAGCAGCTACGACAGGGGTAACCAGCCCCAGCATTTT.

The chain carries TRBV5-1 and TRBJ1-6, with D unclear. This CDR3 comprises 14 residues. Germline CDR1 is SGHRS and CDR2 is YFSETQ. V lost 5 bases and J lost 10, with 16 bases in between. The CDR3 region has the DNA TGCGCCAGCAGGGAGGAAGCGGAATCCTCACCCCTCCACTTT. It specifies CASREEAESSPLHF.

The V gene is TRBV5-4, the J gene TRBJ2-2; 11 bases line up with TRBD2. V trimming: 2 bases; J trimming: 2 bases; junction bases outside the gene matches: 5. The CDR3 is 17 amino acids. Germline CDR1 is SGHNT and CDR2 is YYREEE (reference sequence). In DNA form, the CDR3 reads TGTGCCAGCAGCTTTAATCTAGCGGGAGGTAACACCGGGGAGCTGTTTTTT. Protein: CASSFNLAGGNTGELFF.

The chain couples TRBV5-6 to TRBJ2-3, with D possibly TRBD1 on 6 matching bases. Trimming stripped 6 bases from V and 4 bases from J, with 12 bases between. Germline V lookup: CDR1 SGHDT, CDR2 YYEEEE. The CDR3 has 13 residues. Here the CDR3 DNA reads TGTGCCAGCAACACAGGGTATTCAGATACGCAGTATTTT. Amino acid sequence: CASNTGYSDTQYF.

This chain uses TRBV9 with TRBJ2-7; D is possibly TRBD1 (6 bases). The germline CDR1 and CDR2 sequences are SGDLS and YYNGEE. The CDR3 runs to 15 residues. The V and J ends lost 3 bases and 0 bases respectively, with 13 bases between them. CDR3 nucleotides: TGTGCCAGCAGCGGGGGGCAGGGCCACTCCTACGAGCAGTACTTC. This translates into CASSGGQGHSYEQYF. Filled out from reference TRBV9 and TRBJ2-7, the complete variable domain reads DSGVTQTPKHLITATGQRVTLRCSPRSGDLSVYWYQQSLDQGLQFLIQYYNGEERAKGNILERFSAQQFPDLHSELNLSSLELGDSALYFCASSGGQGHSYEQYFGPGTRLTVT.

The J gene is TRBJ1-2, the V gene TRBV19; weak D call: TRBD1 (6 bases). Trimming took off 10 bases at V and 3 bases at J, with 15 bases between the two ends. Looked up from germline, CDR1 is LNHDA and CDR2 is SQIVND (reference sequence). The CDR3 is 13 amino acids. DNA for the CDR3: TGTGCCATTAAGAGGGGGGCGGACTATGGCTACACCTTC. Amino acids: CAIKRGADYGYTF.

The chain combines TRBV7-2 with TRBJ2-7; 11 bases map to TRBD2. V lost 3 bases, J lost 6 bases, and 4 bases stayed unmatched. In germline, CDR1 is SGHTA, CDR2 FQGNSA. This CDR3 comprises 14 residues. Here the CDR3 DNA reads TGTGCCAGCAGCTTTAGCGGGAGGGGACGCGAGCAGTACTTC. Translating gives CASSFSGRGREQYF.

The CDR3 region is CATSRDPGQNNEQFF. CDR3 in DNA: TGTGCCACCAGCAGAGATCCAGGGCAGAACAATGAGCAGTTCTTC. The chain is built from TRBV15 and TRBJ2-1; the D gene is possibly TRBD1 (5 bases). This CDR3 comprises 15 residues. Looked up from germline, CDR1 is LNHNV and CDR2 is YYDKDF (reference sequence). The V end lost 0 bases, the J end lost 5 bases, and 11 bases lay between the germline ends.

In its sample, this clone was seen once. The V and J genes are TRBV2 and TRBJ1-2, with D maybe TRBD1 (5 bases). The CDR3 is made up of 14 amino acids. In germline, CDR1 is SNHLY, CDR2 FYNNEI. V was pared by 5 bases and J by 1 base, with 11 bases between. CDR3 sequence reads: CASSLIQGNYGYTF. In DNA, the CDR3 is TGTGCCAGCAGTCTGATCCAGGGTAACTATGGCTACACCTTC. Complete variable domain (other parts from reference TRBV2 and TRBJ1-2): EPEVTQTPSHQVTQMGQEVILRCVPISNHLYFYWYRQILGQKVEFLVSFYNNEISEKSEIFDDQFSVERPDGSNFTLKIRSTKLEDSAMYFCASSLIQGNYGYTFGSGTRLTVV.

The J gene is TRBJ2-3, the V gene TRBV5-1; TRBD2 aligns across 10 bases. Germline V gene sequence: CDR1 SGHRS, CDR2 YFSETQ. The CDR3 extends over 15 amino acids. The V segment lost 4 bases and the J segment 3 bases; nucleotides outside the gene matches: 5. DNA for the CDR3: TGCGCCAGCAGCGTCGGACTAGCGGAGACAGATACGCAGTATTTT. Amino acid sequence: CASSVGLAETDTQYF.

The chain combines TRBV4-3 with TRBJ1-4; no clear D. The CDR3 is made up of 14 amino acids. Deletions cut 5 bases from V and 0 bases from J, with 7 bases between. Germline CDR1 LGHNA, CDR2 YSLEER. The CDR3 loop reads CASSRVATNEKLFF. CDR3 bases: TGCGCCAGCAGCAGGGTCGCAACTAATGAAAAACTGTTTTTT.